The T cell receptor beta chain under discussion was sequenced for a study of identical twins. Worth noting for this clonotype: Its antigen remains unknown.

Trimming shortened V by 0 bases and J by 3 bases, and 12 bases separated the two germline ends. The CDR3 is made up of 15 amino acids. The germline gives CDR1 SGHTA, CDR2 FQGNSA. TCRdb reanalysed the 5' RACE reads using MiXCR and keeps one entry per CDR3 protein. The repertoire consists of under 300,000 distinct CDR3 sequences, with over 13% occurring once and the leading ten covering approximately 9.3%. Study conclusions and caveats: Zero-insertion analyses might be partly confounded by invariant T cells like MAIT and iNKT. Abundant beta clonotypes from cord blood had fewer insertions, unlike memory repertoires, which showed none.

Healthy Caucasians alone served as donors. The gene calls are TRBV7-2 and TRBJ2-7; a possible D gene is TRBD1 (5 bases). This clonotype originated in a woman aged 18-30 years in good health. Sequenced sample: memory (CD45RO+) T cells sorted from blood. Here the CDR3 reads CASSLAQTGYYEQYF. For the CDR3, the DNA is TGTGCCAGCAGCTTAGCCCAAACAGGATACTACGAGCAGTACTTC.